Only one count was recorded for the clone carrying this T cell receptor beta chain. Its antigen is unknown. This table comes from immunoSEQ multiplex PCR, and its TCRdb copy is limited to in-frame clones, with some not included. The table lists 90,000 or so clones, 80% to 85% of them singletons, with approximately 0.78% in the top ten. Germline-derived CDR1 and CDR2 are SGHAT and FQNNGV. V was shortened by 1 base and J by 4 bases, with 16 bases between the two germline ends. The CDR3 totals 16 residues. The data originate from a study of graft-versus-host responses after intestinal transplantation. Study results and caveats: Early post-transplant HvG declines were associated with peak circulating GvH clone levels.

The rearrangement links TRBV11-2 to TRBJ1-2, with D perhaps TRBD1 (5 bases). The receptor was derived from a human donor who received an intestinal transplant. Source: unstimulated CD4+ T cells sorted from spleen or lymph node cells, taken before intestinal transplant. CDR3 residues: CASSLARRASIYGYTF. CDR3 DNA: TGTGCCAGCAGCTTAGCCCGCAGGGCCTCTATCTATGGCTACACCTTC.